The clone carrying this T cell receptor beta chain came up many times. The antigen remains undetermined. This entry belongs to a study of post-analysis software for immune sequencing data. Broader study findings: Patients carried roughly 5 TRBV segments more frequently than controls did, and TRBV5-6, TRBV5-1 and TRBV20-1 were among them. There was significantly lower normalized Chao1 diversity in multiple sclerosis patients than in controls.

J lost 4 bases, V lost 0 bases, and 3 bases had no gene match. Per germline, CDR1 SGHTA and CDR2 FQGNSA. The CDR3 totals 15 residues. The library was made from cDNA and included unique molecular identifiers. TCRdb re-analysed the PCR reads in MiXCR, keeping a single row per CDR3 protein. Here the sample spans about 540,000 distinct CDR3 sequences, less than 40% being singletons. The V call is TRBV7-2, the J call TRBJ2-7, with 10 bases lining up with TRBD2. The material sequenced was blood. The receptor's source is a girl aged 2-17 years with multiple sclerosis. The CDR3 region has the DNA TGTGCCAGCAGCTTAGCCGGGACTAGCGCTTACGAGCAGTACTTC. Translation: CASSLAGTSAYEQYF.